Following are 24 T cell receptor beta chains from one sample sequenced in a study of prognosis after radiotherapy for stage I lung cancer (dated by TCRdb to the early 2020s). These reads were obtained on an Illumina HiSeq 3000. Two rounds of multiplex PCR were performed to amplify the TCR beta CDR3 region from genomic DNA. In the first PCR round, primers specific to each TRBV and TRBJ gene were used, and the primer sequences were filed in Chinese patent CN105087789A. TCRdb's own reprocessing of the public reads used fastp at Q25 and MiXCR and kept productive beta chains. Records with the same CDR3 protein are collapsed into one entry carrying the most frequent genes and DNA. Recorded for this sample are 15,000 to 20,000 distinct CDR3 sequences; over 25% of them occurred a single time. The top ten clonotypes cover 20% to 25% of the sample. This material consisted of PBMCs, taken before or after stereotactic body radiation therapy (not recorded which). Source of these receptors: a donor over 45 with non-small cell lung cancer.

This chain links TRBV28 with TRBJ2-5; D is possibly TRBD1 (6 bases). V was cut by 7 bases and J by 2 bases, with 23 bases left in between. The CDR3 is made up of 17 amino acids. Germline lookup yields CDR1 MDHEN and CDR2 SYDVKM. The DNA for the CDR3 is TGTGCCAGCACCCCCGGACAGTGTTTATTGGGGCAAGAGACCCAGTACTTC. It yields the protein CASTPGQCLLGQETQYF. Full variable domain (missing parts from reference TRBV28 and TRBJ2-5): DVKVTQSSRYLVKRTGEKVFLECVQDMDHENMFWYRQDPGLGLRLIYFSYDVKMKEKGDIPEGYSVSREKKERFSLILESASTNQTSMYLCASTPGQCLLGQETQYFGPGTRLLVL.

This clonotype came up many times. A junction end diverges from the germline sequence, so it may reflect a read error. The rearrangement links TRBV20-1 to TRBJ2-7; TRBD2 aligns across 8 bases. The CDR3 extends over 14 amino acids. Per germline, CDR1 DFQATT and CDR2 SNEGSKA (reference sequence). The CDR3 region has the DNA TGCAGCTATTCGGACGGGAGGGCCTCCCACGAGCAGTACTTC. Amino acids: CSYSDGRASHEQYF.

As regards this clonotype: It may be a read error: a sequence one base away is much more abundant. This chain connects TRBV28 to TRBJ2-5; 10 nucleotides agree with TRBD1. Germline assignment: CDR1 MDHEN and CDR2 SYDVKM. This CDR3 comprises 15 residues. CDR3 nucleotides: TGTGCCAGCAGTACAGGGACAGGGGAGCAAGAGACCCAGCACTTC. Translating it yields CASSTGTGEQETQHF.

On this clonotype: A far larger clone is one nucleotide away, so this likely arose from a read error. The V and J genes are TRBV6-2 or TRBV6-3 and TRBJ2-7, with D possibly TRBD1 on 6 matching bases. Trimming cost V 5 bases and J 7 bases, with 18 bases left between them. CDR1 MNHEY and CDR2 SVGEGT come from the germline V gene. CDR3 length: 14 amino acids. The CDR3 DNA reads as TGTGCCAGCAGTGAGGGGGACATCTACAATGAGCAGTACTTC. Its translation is CASSEGDIYNEQYF.

This clonotype was counted ten times or more. The J gene is TRBJ1-1, the V gene TRBV15; weak D call: TRBD1 (5 bases). Trimming left V 0 bases short and J 3 bases short, with 14 bases between. The V gene's germline CDR1 is LNHNV and CDR2 YYDKDF (reference sequence). The CDR3 runs 16 residues. CDR3 nucleotides: TGTGCCACCAGCAGAGATGGGGCGAGGGTTTACACTGAAGCTTTCTTT. It specifies CATSRDGARVYTEAFF.

This clonotype was found many times. The chain links TRBV9 to TRBJ2-3, with D unresolved. Looked up from germline, CDR1 is SGDLS and CDR2 is YYNGEE. The CDR3 runs to 12 residues. Trimming left V 4 bases short and J 2 bases short, with 5 bases between. Here the CDR3 reads CASSPITDTQYF. CDR3 nucleotide sequence: TGTGCCAGCAGCCCCATCACAGATACGCAGTATTTT.

On this clonotype itself: A read error is possible here, since a much larger clone lies one base away. The V call is TRBV28, the J call TRBJ2-5; either TRBD1 or TRBD2 may fit D (5 bases each). Trimming pared 3 bases from V and 2 bases from J, leaving 13 bases between. This CDR3 spans 15 amino acids. Per germline, CDR1 MDHEN and CDR2 SYDVKM. Here the CDR3 reads CASSLDFYRQETQYF. CDR3 bases: TGTGCCAGCAGTTTGGACTTCTACAGGCAAGAGACCCAGTACTTC.

This clonotype showed up many times. The rearrangement links TRBV4-1 to TRBJ2-5, with 8 nucleotides matching TRBD1. The CDR3 is made up of 18 amino acids. Germline-derived CDR1 and CDR2 are MGHRA and YSYEKL. With V trimmed by 2 bases and J by 5 bases, 16 bases remained unmatched. DNA of the CDR3: TGCGCCAGCAGCCAAACACTGCAGGGGGCACCCCCGGTTGAGACCCAGTACTTC. This gives the protein CASSQTLQGAPPVETQYF.

By share, this clonotype ranks as medium-sized. The V call is TRBV20-1, the J call TRBJ2-3; perhaps TRBD2 as D (5 bases). This CDR3 has 13 residues. V was clipped by 3 bases and J by 5 bases, with 12 bases between them. Germline assignment: CDR1 DFQATT and CDR2 SNEGSKA (reference sequence). The CDR3 nucleotides are TGCAGTGCTAGTCCCGGGGTAGGAGATACGCAGTATTTT. Translated: CSASPGVGDTQYF.

This clonotype turned up a few times. With a far larger clone one base away, a read error is the likely cause. V gene TRBV6-2 or TRBV6-3 combines with J gene TRBJ2-7, with a weak D call TRBD2 (5 bases). V was trimmed by 6 bases and J by 1 base, leaving 13 bases between them. Looked up from germline, CDR1 is MNHEY and CDR2 is SVGEGT. CDR3 length: 14 residues. The CDR3 DNA follows: TGTGCCAGCAGCCAAGCGGTAGCTTCCTACGAGCAGTACTTC. Its protein product is CASSQAVASYEQYF.

For this clonotype: The conserved final phenylalanine or tryptophan is absent from the CDR3, which likely points to a read error. No DNA is shown, since the ends of the CDR3 on it are uncertain; the CDR3 is the one TCRdb lists. The chain recombines TRBV3-1 with TRBJ2-3; TRBD2 is the table's D call and was not checked against the DNA. The CDR3 spans 15 residues, counting both ends. Germline V CDR1 and CDR2: LGHDT, YNNKEL (reference sequence). The CDR3 is CASSQSILPEQYFGP.

This clonotype was observed many times. This chain joins TRBV5-1 and TRBJ2-1, with unresolved D. Germline values: CDR1 SGHRS, CDR2 YFSETQ. There are 13 residues in the CDR3. Trimming cost V 5 bases and J 0 bases, with 6 bases left between them. As DNA, the CDR3 is TGCGCCAGCAGGGAGAGCTCCTACAATGAGCAGTTCTTC. The encoded protein is CASRESSYNEQFF.

This clonotype came up many times. This chain connects TRBV7-2 to TRBJ2-5; perhaps TRBD2 as D (5 bases). This CDR3 contains 13 residues. Germline V CDR1 and CDR2: SGHTA, FQGNSA. Trimming removed 7 bases from V and 4 bases from J, with 13 bases in between. In nucleotides, the CDR3 is TGTGCCAGCACCCGAGGGTCGGGAGAGACCCAGTACTTC. Translating gives CASTRGSGETQYF.

This clonotype was counted many times. The V call is TRBV3-1, the J call TRBJ2-1, with D perhaps matching TRBD2 (6 bases). CDR1 is LGHDT and CDR2 is YNNKEL in the germline V gene (reference sequence). The CDR3 runs to 16 residues. The V end was cut by 5 bases, the J end by 5 bases, with 19 bases between. This chain's CDR3 is CASSFLTGLANNEQFF. For the CDR3, the DNA is TGTGCCAGCAGCTTCCTAACGGGACTCGCCAACAATGAGCAGTTCTTC.

This clonotype was seen at least ten times. J is TRBJ1-1 and V is TRBV3-1; TRBD1 might be the D (6 bases). Germline V CDR1 and CDR2: LGHDT, YNNKEL (reference sequence). CDR3 size: 14 residues. Trimming left V 2 bases short and J 4 bases short, with 11 bases between. CDR3 DNA: TGTGCCAGCAGCCAAAAGGGCAGGGGCACTGAAGCTTTCTTT. This translates into CASSQKGRGTEAFF.

The table lists this clonotype with many counts. The V and J genes are TRBV5-1 and TRBJ1-1; 8 nucleotides line up with TRBD1. From germline, CDR1 is SGHRS and CDR2 YFSETQ. Trimming removed 3 bases from V and 1 base from J; junction bases left unmatched: 8. This CDR3 comprises 16 residues. The CDR3 bases are TGCGCCAGCAGCTGGCGCATACAGGGGGGGAACACTGAAGCTTTCTTT. This encodes CASSWRIQGGNTEAFF. Looking up the rest from reference TRBV5-1 and TRBJ1-1 gives the full variable domain: KAGVTQTPRYLIKTRGQQVTLSCSPISGHRSVSWYQQTPGQGLQFLFEYFSETQRNKGNFPGRFSGRQFSNSRSEMNVSTLELGDSALYLCASSWRIQGGNTEAFFGQGTRLTVV.

Details on this clonotype: A single base is all that separates this from a far larger clone, so a read error is likely. V is TRBV7-2 and J is TRBJ2-1; TRBD2 matches 7 bases. Germline CDR1 reads SGHTA; CDR2 reads FQGNSA. There are 16 residues in the CDR3. The CDR3 bases are TGTGCCAGCAGTGATGGTAGAGGGAGGGCCTACGATGAGCAGTTCTTC. Translated, it gives CASSDGRGRAYDEQFF.

The chain carries TRBV7-2 and TRBJ2-7; the D gene is possibly TRBD1 (6 bases). V shed 5 bases and J shed 11 bases, with 22 bases lying between them. The CDR3 totals 14 residues. Germline-derived CDR1 and CDR2 are SGHTA and FQGNSA. DNA of the CDR3: TGTGCCAGCAGCGGGGACATGAATAACTACAAGAAGTACTTC. Translation: CASSGDMNNYKKYF. The full variable domain, in which reference TRBV7-2 and TRBJ2-7 provide the parts outside the CDR3, is GAGVSQSPSNKVTEKGKDVELRCDPISGHTALYWYRQSLGQGLEFLIYFQGNSAPDKSGLPSDRFSAERTGGSVSTLTIQRTQQEDSAVYLCASSGDMNNYKKYFGPGTRLTVT.

This clonotype appeared many times. The chain combines TRBV18 with TRBJ2-1, with 7 bases matching TRBD1. V dropped 5 bases and J dropped 9; count of bases not matched to a gene: 7. The CDR3 is 13 amino acids. CDR1 is KGHSH, CDR2 LQKENI, per germline. CDR3 DNA sequence: TGTGCCAGCTCATCGGACAGGTCCAGTGAGCAGTTCTTC. Protein sequence: CASSSDRSSEQFF.

This clonotype has a count of ten or more. V usage is TRBV12-3 or TRBV12-4 and J usage is TRBJ1-4; 11 nucleotides agree with TRBD1. Unmatched junction bases numbered 9, after V lost 5 bases and J lost 10 bases. CDR3 size: 15 residues. Here the CDR3 DNA reads TGTGCCAGCAGTGTGCGCGGACAGGGGGCAGGAAAACTGTTTTTT. It is translated as CASSVRGQGAGKLFF.

This clonotype was counted a single time. At one end, the junction sequence differs from germline, possibly due to a read error. The chain uses TRBV6-2 or TRBV6-3 and TRBJ2-2; the D call may be TRBD1 or TRBD2 (5 bases each). Germline lookup yields CDR1 MNHEY and CDR2 SVGEGT. This CDR3 contains 14 residues. The CDR3 region is CVSSNVVRDGELFF. The CDR3 DNA reads TGTGTCAGCAGCAACGTGGTGAGGGACGGGGAGCTGTTTTTC.

At least ten counts were recorded for this clonotype. The rearrangement uses TRBV10-2 and TRBJ1-1; 8 bases line up with TRBD1. This CDR3 has 13 amino acids. Germline CDR1 WSHSY, CDR2 SAAADI. The V segment lost 3 bases and the J segment 7 bases; nucleotides outside the gene matches: 4. The CDR3 is CASSDRGPREAFF. The CDR3 nucleotides read TGCGCCAGCAGTGACAGGGGGCCCCGTGAAGCTTTCTTT.

Note on this clonotype: Because it lacks the conserved phenylalanine or tryptophan at the end, this CDR3 is likely a read error. CDR3 nucleotide sequence: TGTGCCAGCAGCCCACGGACTAGCGTTGACCCTATATTCAATGAGCAGTTCCTC. This encodes CASSPRTSVDPIFNEQFL. The V and J genes are TRBV3-1 and TRBJ2-1, with 9 bases that match TRBD2. The CDR3 has 18 amino acids. V lost 4 bases, J lost 6 bases, and 16 bases stayed unmatched. Germline V gives CDR1 LGHDT, CDR2 YNNKEL (reference sequence).

This clonotype was observed many times. The chain has TRBV28 and TRBJ1-5; no clear D. Trimming took off 4 bases at V and 0 bases at J, with 13 bases between the two ends. Looked up from germline, CDR1 is MDHEN and CDR2 is SYDVKM. The CDR3 contains 16 residues. In DNA, the CDR3 is TGTGCCAGCAGTTCTGTCCTCGATATTAGCAATCAGCCCCAGCATTTT. As protein: CASSSVLDISNQPQHF.